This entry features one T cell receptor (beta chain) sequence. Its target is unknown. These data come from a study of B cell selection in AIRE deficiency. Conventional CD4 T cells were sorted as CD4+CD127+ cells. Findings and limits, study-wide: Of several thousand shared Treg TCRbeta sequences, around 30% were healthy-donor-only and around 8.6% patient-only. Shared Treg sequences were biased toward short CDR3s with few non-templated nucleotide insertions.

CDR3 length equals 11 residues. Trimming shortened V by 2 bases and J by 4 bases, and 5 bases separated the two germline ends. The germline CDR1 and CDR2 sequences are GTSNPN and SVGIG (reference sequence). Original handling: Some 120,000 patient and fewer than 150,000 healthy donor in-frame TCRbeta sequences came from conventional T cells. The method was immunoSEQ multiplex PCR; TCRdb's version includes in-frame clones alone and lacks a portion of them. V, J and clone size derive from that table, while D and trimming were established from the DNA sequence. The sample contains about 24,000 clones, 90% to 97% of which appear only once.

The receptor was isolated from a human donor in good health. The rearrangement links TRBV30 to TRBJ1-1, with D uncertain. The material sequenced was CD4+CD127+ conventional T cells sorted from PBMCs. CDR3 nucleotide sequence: TGTGCCTGGAGTTTCGCCACTGAAGCTTTCTTT. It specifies CAWSFATEAFF.